Listed here is a single T cell receptor (beta chain). The antigen remains undetermined. Germline CDR1 and CDR2: SGHAT and FQDESV (reference sequence). CDR3 length equals 15 residues. The V and J ends lost 4 bases and 3 bases, in that order; junction bases with no gene match: 3. The sample originates from a study of cytomegalovirus exposure and HLA in healthy donors. Background on the study: Early on, a data release was issued that held about 85 million unique TCRs from HLA-typed donors. General study points: In vitro data verified a few CMV-associated chains as specific for CMV antigens.

The PCR employed 60 Vbeta primers together with 13 Jbeta primers. The repertoire was sequenced with immunoSEQ multiplex PCR; TCRdb's copy has only in-frame clones and lacks some. The sample shows 100,000 or so clones, 60% to 75% of them seen only once. This TCR was recovered from a woman aged 40-49 years in good health and CMV-seronegative. The rearrangement uses TRBV11-1 and TRBJ2-5, with 12 positions matching TRBD2. Sequencing was performed on PBMCs. The CDR3 reads CASSSRLAGEETQYF. As DNA, the CDR3 is TGTGCCAGCAGCTCCCGACTAGCGGGGGAAGAGACCCAGTACTTC.